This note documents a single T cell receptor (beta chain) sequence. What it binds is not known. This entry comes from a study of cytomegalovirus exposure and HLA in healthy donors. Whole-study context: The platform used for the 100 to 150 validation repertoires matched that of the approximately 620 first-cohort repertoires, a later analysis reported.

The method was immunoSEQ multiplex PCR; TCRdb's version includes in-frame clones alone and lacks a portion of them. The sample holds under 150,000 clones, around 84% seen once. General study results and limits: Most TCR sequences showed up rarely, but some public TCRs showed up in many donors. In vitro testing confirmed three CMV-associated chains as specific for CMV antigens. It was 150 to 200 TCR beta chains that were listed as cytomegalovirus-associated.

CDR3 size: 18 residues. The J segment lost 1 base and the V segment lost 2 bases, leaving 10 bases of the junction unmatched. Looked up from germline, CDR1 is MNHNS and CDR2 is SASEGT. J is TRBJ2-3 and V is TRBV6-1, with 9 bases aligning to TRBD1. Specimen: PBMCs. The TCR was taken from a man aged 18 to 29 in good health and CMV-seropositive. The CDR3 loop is CASSEQPGQGWGTDTQYF. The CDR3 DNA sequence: TGTGCCAGCAGTGAACAGCCAGGACAGGGGTGGGGCACAGATACGCAGTATTTT.